Below, one TCR beta chain is given with its context. Its antigen is as yet unknown. This entry belongs to a study of T cells in Graves' hyperthyroidism and ophthalmopathy. Study-wide findings and caveats: Blood samples included most of the expanded thyroid clonotypes exceeding 0.001.

Template material for amplifying TCR beta CDR3 regions consisted of RNA transcripts. HTBI primers were the set used in a first-round RT-PCR of the TCR CDR3. TCRdb itself ran the multiplex PCR reads through MiXCR, one entry per CDR3 protein. The table lists 490,000 or so distinct CDR3 sequences, 46% of them singletons, with approximately 44% in the top ten. This sequence was found in an adult woman with Graves' disease, either hyperthyroidism or ophthalmopathy (not recorded which). The specimen sequenced was peripheral blood or thyroid tissue (not recorded which).

The DNA for the CDR3 is TGTGCCAGCTATGGTCTAACAGGGGGTAGGACTGAAGCTTTCTTT. Translation gives CASYGLTGGRTEAFF. The V gene is TRBV28, the J gene TRBJ1-1; 8 bases line up with TRBD1. Trimming cost V 8 bases and J 5 bases; bases outside gene matches: 13. In germline, CDR1 is MDHEN, CDR2 SYDVKM. This CDR3 contains 15 residues. Filled out from reference TRBV28 and TRBJ1-1, the complete variable domain reads DVKVTQSSRYLVKRTGEKVFLECVQDMDHENMFWYRQDPGLGLRLIYFSYDVKMKEKGDIPEGYSVSREKKERFSLILESASTNQTSMYLCASYGLTGGRTEAFFGQGTRLTVV.